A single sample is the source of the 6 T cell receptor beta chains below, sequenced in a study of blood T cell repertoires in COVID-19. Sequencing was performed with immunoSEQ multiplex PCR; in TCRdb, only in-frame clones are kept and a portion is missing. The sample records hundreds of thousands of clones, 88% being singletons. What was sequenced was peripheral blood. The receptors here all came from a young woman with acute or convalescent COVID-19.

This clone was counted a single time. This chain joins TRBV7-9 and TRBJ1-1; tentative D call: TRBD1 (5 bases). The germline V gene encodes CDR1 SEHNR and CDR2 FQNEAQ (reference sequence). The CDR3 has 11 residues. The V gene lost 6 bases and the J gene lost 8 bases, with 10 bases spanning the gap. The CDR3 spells CASRRDFEAFF. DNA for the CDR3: TGTGCCAGCAGAAGGGACTTCGAAGCTTTCTTT.

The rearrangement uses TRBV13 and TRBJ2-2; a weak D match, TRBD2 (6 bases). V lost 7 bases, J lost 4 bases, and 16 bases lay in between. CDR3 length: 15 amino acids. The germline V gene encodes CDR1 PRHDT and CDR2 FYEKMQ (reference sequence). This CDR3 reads CASTLGGPGTGELFF. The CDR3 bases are TGTGCCAGCACCCTTGGAGGGCCGGGCACCGGGGAGCTGTTTTTT.

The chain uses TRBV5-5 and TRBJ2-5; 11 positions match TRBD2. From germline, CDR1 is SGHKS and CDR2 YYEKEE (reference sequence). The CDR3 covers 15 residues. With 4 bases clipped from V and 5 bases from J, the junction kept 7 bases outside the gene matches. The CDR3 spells CASSQLAGVWETQYF. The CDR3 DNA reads TGTGCCAGCAGCCAACTAGCGGGAGTATGGGAGACCCAGTACTTC.

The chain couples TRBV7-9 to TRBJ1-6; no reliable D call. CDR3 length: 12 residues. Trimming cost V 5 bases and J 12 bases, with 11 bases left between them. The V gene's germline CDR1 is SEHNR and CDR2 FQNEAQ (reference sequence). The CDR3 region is CASSPEVIPLHF. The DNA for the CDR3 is TGTGCCAGCAGCCCCGAGGTCATACCCCTCCACTTT.

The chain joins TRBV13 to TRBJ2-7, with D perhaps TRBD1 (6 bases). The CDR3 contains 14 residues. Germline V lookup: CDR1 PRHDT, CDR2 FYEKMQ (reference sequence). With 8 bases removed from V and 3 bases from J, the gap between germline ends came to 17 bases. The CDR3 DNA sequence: TGTGCCAGCCGTAGAGGGGGTTTCGGCTACGAGCAGTACTTC. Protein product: CASRRGGFGYEQYF.

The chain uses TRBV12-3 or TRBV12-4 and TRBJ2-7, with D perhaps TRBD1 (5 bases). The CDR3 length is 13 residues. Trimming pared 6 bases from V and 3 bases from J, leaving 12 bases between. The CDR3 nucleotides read TGTGCCAGCAGGAACAGGATCCGCTACGAGCAGTACTTC. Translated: CASRNRIRYEQYF.